This T cell receptor beta chain comes out of a study of beta chain features in type 1 diabetes. This clone has a handful of counts. As yet, its antigen is unknown. What was sequenced were expressed TCRB transcripts, since all of the isolated RNA had been reverse transcribed. Some clones are missing from TCRdb's copy, which holds only in-frame ones; the method was immunoSEQ multiplex PCR. This table has some 300,000 clones, around 7.8% appearing once. General study findings and limits: Sequencing used cDNA, and cells with high TCR expression could therefore be over-represented. The study left unresolved whether HLA type influences TCRB rearrangement.

The clonotype was recovered from a woman between 18 and 29 years old in good health. Sequenced input: central memory CD4+ T cells from blood.

CDR3 in amino acids: CASSFTVGVLDEQFF. The CDR3 region has the DNA TGCGCCAGCAGCTTCACGGTGGGGGTACTGGATGAGCAGTTCTTC. This chain uses TRBV5-1 with TRBJ2-1, with D perhaps being TRBD1 or TRBD2 (5 bases each). The V end was cut by 2 bases, the J end by 8 bases, with 17 bases between. From germline, CDR1 is SGHRS and CDR2 YFSETQ. The CDR3 is 15 amino acids.